The 21 T cell receptor beta chains in this list originate from one sample, sequenced in a study of blood T cell repertoires in COVID-19. Only in-frame clones appear in the TCRdb table, and some are missing; sequencing was by immunoSEQ multiplex PCR. The table includes approximately 200,000 clones, roughly 90% detected once. The sample comprised peripheral blood. Receptor source: a woman aged 50 to 60 with acute or convalescent COVID-19.

The gene calls are TRBV7-2 and TRBJ1-2; D perhaps matches TRBD1 (6 bases). This CDR3 spans 13 amino acids. CDR1 and CDR2 (germline): SGHTA, FQGNSA. V was clipped by 5 bases and J by 4 bases, with 11 bases between them. CDR3 amino acids: CASSVQGTYGYTF. The CDR3 nucleotides read TGTGCCAGCAGCGTACAGGGTACCTATGGCTACACCTTC.

V and J are TRBV5-6 and TRBJ2-2; weak D call: TRBD2 (7 bases). The germline V gene encodes CDR1 SGHDT and CDR2 YYEEEE. This CDR3 is 19 amino acids long. The V and J ends lost 4 bases and 0 bases respectively, with 22 bases between them. The CDR3 nucleotides read TGTGCCAGCAGCCCTGGAGAGGGGGTGCTAGCGGCGAACACCGGGGAGCTGTTTTTT. It is translated as CASSPGEGVLAANTGELFF.

This chain connects TRBV20-1 to TRBJ2-1; the match to TRBD2 covers 9 bases. The ends lost 6 bases at V and 0 bases at J; junction bases unmatched: 6. The germline V gene encodes CDR1 DFQATT and CDR2 SNEGSKA (reference sequence). The CDR3 spans 15 residues. The CDR3 DNA is TGCAGTGCAAGTCTAGCGGGGTTCTCCTACAATGAGCAGTTCTTC. This translates into CSASLAGFSYNEQFF.

The J gene is TRBJ1-4, the V gene TRBV18, with D tentatively TRBD1 (6 bases). Between the trimmed V and J ends, which lost 6 bases and 5 bases, there was a span of 10 bases. The germline gives CDR1 KGHSH, CDR2 LQKENI. The CDR3 is 13 residues long. The CDR3 DNA reads as TGTGCCAGCTCGGGGGGGCCGAATGAAAAACTGTTTTTT. Translation: CASSGGPNEKLFF.

The J gene is TRBJ1-4, the V gene TRBV5-6; 9 bases fit TRBD1. V lost 3 bases and J lost 12; bases outside the gene matches: 9. CDR3 length equals 14 residues. Per the germline V gene, CDR1 is SGHDT and CDR2 is YYEEEE. DNA for the CDR3: TGTGCCAGCAGCTGGGGGACAGGGAGCCGTGAACTGTTTTTT. Translated: CASSWGTGSRELFF. Looking up the rest from reference TRBV5-6 and TRBJ1-4 gives the full variable domain: DAGVTQSPTHLIKTRGQQVTLRCSPKSGHDTVSWYQQALGQGPQFIFQYYEEEERQRGNFPDRFSGHQFPNYSSELNVNALLLGDSALYLCASSWGTGSRELFFGSGTQLSVL.

The chain carries TRBV19 and TRBJ1-4; 10 nucleotides align to TRBD1. CDR3 length: 15 residues. V dropped 5 bases and J dropped 9; count of bases not matched to a gene: 9. Germline-derived CDR1 and CDR2 are LNHDA and SQIVND (reference sequence). The CDR3 protein is CASSLPTGGYKKLFF. The DNA for the CDR3 is TGTGCCAGTAGTCTCCCGACAGGGGGCTACAAAAAACTGTTTTTT.

The chain combines TRBV19 with TRBJ1-3; 8 bases match TRBD1. The CDR3 is made up of 13 amino acids. The junction had 2 bases not matched to a gene; V was cut back by 8 bases and J by 2 bases. The germline gives CDR1 LNHDA, CDR2 SQIVND (reference sequence). The DNA of the CDR3 is TGTGCCAGTGCACAGGGGGCTGGAAACACCATATATTTT. Protein product: CASAQGAGNTIYF.

This chain connects TRBV19 to TRBJ2-7; TRBD2 is a possible D gene (6 bases). This CDR3 is built from 15 residues. Germline values: CDR1 LNHDA, CDR2 SQIVND (reference sequence). V lost 5 bases and J 5 bases, leaving 19 bases between the germline ends. The CDR3 spells CASSPRGGDRDEQYF. The CDR3 nucleotides read TGTGCCAGTAGTCCCCGCGGAGGGGACCGGGACGAGCAGTACTTC.

This clone was recorded at least ten times. The chain recombines TRBV9 with TRBJ1-2; TRBD1 agrees at 11 bases. V lost 3 bases, J lost 5 bases, and 15 bases stayed unmatched. This CDR3 region has 18 residues. Germline V gene data show CDR1 as SGDLS and CDR2 as YYNGEE. The CDR3 spells CASSAPAVGQGEFYGYTF. CDR3 nucleotides: TGTGCCAGCAGCGCCCCTGCTGTGGGACAGGGGGAATTTTATGGCTACACCTTC. The variable domain in full, with the rest retrieved from reference TRBV9 and TRBJ1-2, is DSGVTQTPKHLITATGQRVTLRCSPRSGDLSVYWYQQSLDQGLQFLIQYYNGEERAKGNILERFSAQQFPDLHSELNLSSLELGDSALYFCASSAPAVGQGEFYGYTFGSGTRLTVV.

This chain connects TRBV11-2 to TRBJ1-2; 12 bases line up with TRBD1. V shed 3 bases, J shed 5 bases, and the junction held 13 bases outside the gene matches. CDR3 size: 18 residues. The germline V gene has CDR1 SGHAT and CDR2 FQNNGV. The CDR3 DNA follows: TGTGCCAGCAGCTTTGGGAATGCCGGGACAGGGGGCGTTTATGGCTACACCTTC. Protein: CASSFGNAGTGGVYGYTF.

This chain joins TRBV10-3 and TRBJ1-1, with no clear D. The germline V gene encodes CDR1 ENHRY and CDR2 SYGVKD. This CDR3 spans 13 amino acids. The V end was cut by 6 bases, the J end by 7 bases, with 15 bases between. CDR3 nucleotides: TGTGCCATCAGAAGCAGTTCTGAGGTTGAAGCTTTCTTT. Protein sequence: CAIRSSSEVEAFF.

V is TRBV10-3 and J is TRBJ2-1, with 9 nucleotides matching TRBD1. The CDR3 is 15 amino acids. From germline, CDR1 is ENHRY and CDR2 SYGVKD. Losses at the gene ends were 6 bases for V and 2 bases for J; bases not matched to a gene: 5. CDR3 sequence: CAIRIGQGTYNEQFF. DNA for the CDR3: TGTGCCATCAGGATAGGACAGGGGACCTACAATGAGCAGTTCTTC.

The chain carries TRBV25-1 and TRBJ1-1; 9 nucleotides line up with TRBD1. CDR1 and CDR2 (germline): MGHDK, SYGVNS. The CDR3 covers 15 residues. V lost 0 bases, J lost 6 bases, and 5 bases stayed unmatched. The CDR3 region has the DNA TGTGCCAGCAGTGAATACGGGACAGGGTTCCCTGAAGCTTTCTTT. Protein product: CASSEYGTGFPEAFF.

V usage is TRBV5-6 and J usage is TRBJ2-7; D is possibly TRBD2 (5 bases). Germline values: CDR1 SGHDT, CDR2 YYEEEE. This CDR3 spans 16 amino acids. Trimming took 2 bases from V and 4 from J, leaving 19 bases between them. The CDR3 DNA reads as TGTGCCAGCAGCTTCGGGCATGGGCCCCGGGGATACGAGCAGTACTTC. This translates into CASSFGHGPRGYEQYF.

The rearrangement uses TRBV19 and TRBJ1-4; D is perhaps TRBD1 (5 bases). V lost 5 bases and J 5 bases, leaving 15 bases between the germline ends. Germline V gene data show CDR1 as LNHDA and CDR2 as SQIVND (reference sequence). This CDR3 has 15 residues. Here the CDR3 reads CASSPSRQPNEKLFF. The CDR3 DNA is TGTGCCAGTAGTCCATCTAGACAGCCCAATGAAAAACTGTTTTTT.

V usage is TRBV9 and J usage is TRBJ1-2, with 9 nucleotides matching TRBD1. The V gene's germline CDR1 is SGDLS and CDR2 YYNGEE. The length of the CDR3 is 15 residues. The ends lost 0 bases at V and 7 bases at J; junction bases unmatched: 7. The CDR3: CASSVGIQGAVGYTF. CDR3 in DNA: TGTGCCAGCAGCGTAGGAATACAGGGGGCAGTTGGCTACACCTTC.

V and J are TRBV4-2 and TRBJ2-6, with 7 bases that match TRBD1. J gave up 8 bases and V 3 bases, and 10 bases lay outside the gene matches. The CDR3 totals 16 residues. Germline values: CDR1 LGHNA, CDR2 YNFKEQ. Here the CDR3 DNA reads TGTGCCAGCAGCCAGGTCGGGACAGTAGCCTCCAACGTCCTGACTTTC. This codes for CASSQVGTVASNVLTF.

The chain couples TRBV6-5 to TRBJ1-1; weak D call: TRBD1 (6 bases). The CDR3 is 13 residues long. Trimming removed 6 bases at V and 4 bases at J, with 12 bases between. Germline V gives CDR1 MNHEY, CDR2 SVGAGI. CDR3 sequence: CASRYRESTEAFF. The CDR3 nucleotides are TGTGCCAGCAGATACAGGGAGAGCACTGAAGCTTTCTTT.

Remarks on this clone: A read error may account for a junction end that differs from germline. V is TRBV11-2 and J is TRBJ1-2; 8 positions match TRBD1. This CDR3 comprises 13 residues. In germline, CDR1 is SGHAT, CDR2 FQNNGV. CDR3 amino acids: CASSLGDWDRKGF. CDR3 in DNA: TGTGCCAGCAGCTTGGGGGATTGGGACAGGAAGGGCTTC.

The rearrangement links TRBV27 to TRBJ2-5, with D perhaps matching TRBD2 (6 bases). Germline values: CDR1 MNHEY, CDR2 SMNVEV (reference sequence). V lost 6 bases and J 2 bases, leaving 10 bases between the germline ends. This CDR3 comprises 13 residues. The chain's CDR3 is CASRVGGQETQYF. CDR3 bases: TGTGCCAGCAGGGTCGGGGGACAAGAGACCCAGTACTTC.

This chain uses TRBV7-8 with TRBJ2-7; D may be TRBD2 (6 bases). From germline, CDR1 is SGHVS and CDR2 FQNEAQ. The CDR3 covers 15 residues. Trimming left V 5 bases short and J 2 bases short, with 16 bases between. The CDR3, as DNA: TGTGCCAGCAGCGGACAATGGGACTCCACCTACGAGCAGTACTTC. Its translation: CASSGQWDSTYEQYF.